These 3 T cell receptor beta chains were sequenced from one sample in a study of OX40 agonist ivuxolimab in advanced cancers. The table came from immunoSEQ multiplex PCR; TCRdb's copy has only in-frame clones and leaves some out. The sample has 37,000 or so clones, 86% seen once; the top ten hold roughly 2.4%. The specimen comprised CD4+ or CD8+ T cells sorted from blood, sampled in a trial of the OX40 agonist ivuxolimab. Source of these receptors: an adult with an advanced solid tumor such as melanoma, head and neck, liver or kidney cancer.

This clone came up once. The gene calls are TRBV6-1 and TRBJ2-7, with 7 bases matching TRBD2. Germline CDR1 is MNHNS and CDR2 is SASEGT. The CDR3 is made up of 13 amino acids. J gave up 0 bases and V 5 bases, and 1 base lay outside the gene matches. CDR3 bases: TGTGCCAGCAGTTGGACTAGCTCCTACGAGCAGTACTTC. Amino acids: CASSWTSSYEQYF.

The V and J genes are TRBV7-3 and TRBJ1-5; D gene uncertain. Germline V gives CDR1 SGHTA, CDR2 FQGTGA. CDR3 length: 13 residues. Trimming stripped 1 base from V and 3 bases from J, with 4 bases between. The CDR3 nucleotides read TGTGCCAGCAGCTTAAGTTACAATCAGCCCCAGCATTTT. It specifies CASSLSYNQPQHF.

The chain couples TRBV19 to TRBJ1-5; D call uncertain. Trimming pared 3 bases from V and 3 bases from J, leaving 12 bases between. This CDR3 is 15 amino acids long. Germline CDR1 LNHDA, CDR2 SQIVND (reference sequence). The CDR3, as DNA: TGTGCCAGTAGTATGGGTCGGGGTTTCAATCAGCCCCAGCATTTT. Translating gives CASSMGRGFNQPQHF.